This TCR beta chain is drawn from a study of OX40 agonist ivuxolimab in advanced cancers. Sequencing used immunoSEQ multiplex PCR; TCRdb keeps in-frame clones, though not all of them. The data hold about 70,000 clones, with 70% to 90% observed a single time. The sample in question was CD4+ or CD8+ T cells sorted from blood, obtained in a trial of the OX40 agonist ivuxolimab. The TCR was taken from an adult with an advanced solid tumor such as melanoma, head and neck, liver or kidney cancer.

CDR3 nucleotides: TGTGCCATCGGGACGGACAGGGAATTTGACACTGAAGCTTTCTTT. It specifies CAIGTDREFDTEAFF. The chain joins TRBV10-3 to TRBJ1-1, with 8 nucleotides matching TRBD1. Per the germline V gene, CDR1 is ENHRY and CDR2 is SYGVKD. J was trimmed by 3 bases and V by 8 bases; bases with no gene match: 11. This CDR3 region has 15 residues.